This is a list of T cell receptor beta chains from one sample in a study of blood T cell repertoires in COVID-19. Some clones are missing from TCRdb's copy, which holds only in-frame ones; the method was immunoSEQ multiplex PCR. This table has 200,000 to 300,000 clones, around 86% appearing once. Material: peripheral blood. Every receptor here comes from a woman in her forties who had recovered from COVID-19. Each CDR3 is given with its conserved first and last residue. Each record gives: J gene, V gene, D gene, clone size, CDR3 DNA, CDR3 protein. A D gene is named only where the DNA matches it firmly. Some rows have no size entry. The others give once, few or many, or a class for an expanded clone.

>TRBJ2-5|TRBV4-1|TRBD2|NA
TGCGCCAGCAGCCTCGGGGGGATGGAGACCCAGTACTTC
CASSLGGMETQYF
>TRBJ1-3|TRBV5-6|NA|few
TGTGCCAGCAGCCTGGTGGGAGTTACCTCTGGAAACACCATATATTTT
CASSLVGVTSGNTIYF
>TRBJ2-7|TRBV5-4|TRBD1|NA
TGTGCCAGCAGCTTGGGAGCAGGGGGTGCCTACGAGCAGTACTTC
CASSLGAGGAYEQYF
>TRBJ1-4|TRBV5-6|TRBD1|few
TGTGCCAGCAGCTTGAAGGGGGCTGATGAAAAACTGTTTTTT
CASSLKGADEKLFF
>TRBJ2-1|TRBV25-1|NA|NA
TGTGCCAGCAGTGAAGTGAGAGGAGGCTACAATGAGCAGTTCTTC
CASSEVRGGYNEQFF
>TRBJ2-2|TRBV2|NA|NA
TGTGCCAGCACACTTTACACCGGGGAGCTGTTTTTT
CASTLYTGELFF
>TRBJ1-2|TRBV19|TRBD1|few
TGTGCCAGTAGTATCCAGGGGGCCTACTATGGCTACACCTTC
CASSIQGAYYGYTF
>TRBJ2-7|TRBV5-6|TRBD1|NA
TGTGCCAGCAGCCGGACAGGGACATACGAGCAGTACTTC
CASSRTGTYEQYF
>TRBJ1-1|TRBV11-2|NA|NA
TGTGCCAGCAGTTCAGGGTTGAACACTGAAGCTTTCTTT
CASSSGLNTEAFF
>TRBJ1-5|TRBV7-9|TRBD1|once
TGTGCCAGCAGCGCGACAGGGGCGCAGGGTCAGCCCCAGCATTTT
CASSATGAQGQPQHF
>TRBJ2-7|TRBV5-5|NA|NA
TGTGCCAGCAGCTTGGGTTGGGAGCTTGGCGGCAACGAGCAGTACTTC
CASSLGWELGGNEQYF
>TRBJ2-5|TRBV15|NA|NA
TGTGCCACCAGCAGAGATCGGACAGGGAGGGTAGAGACCCAGTACTTC
CATSRDRTGRVETQYF